Shown below are 30 T cell receptor beta chains from a single sample sequenced in a study of T cell responses to AZD1222 COVID-19 vaccine. Clones were read by immunoSEQ multiplex PCR, and TCRdb kept only the in-frame ones, dropping some. The profile shows about 150,000 clones, 90% of them singletons. The sequenced sample was peripheral blood, obtained on day 0 of AZD1222 vaccination. Receptor source: an adult in good health.

The chain joins TRBV5-1 to TRBJ1-1; D is perhaps TRBD1 (5 bases). This CDR3 is built from 12 residues. The V gene's germline CDR1 is SGHRS and CDR2 YFSETQ. Trimming pared 5 bases from V and 11 bases from J, leaving 16 bases between. The CDR3 protein is CASSKPGPMAFF. The DNA of the CDR3 is TGCGCCAGCAGTAAGCCGGGACCCATGGCTTTCTTT.

This chain joins TRBV5-1 and TRBJ1-5; D unclear. Germline V lookup: CDR1 SGHRS, CDR2 YFSETQ. The CDR3 extends over 13 amino acids. The germline V and J ends were trimmed by 0 bases and 6 bases, with 7 bases remaining between them. The CDR3 loop reads CASSLAVSQPQHF. CDR3 coding DNA: TGCGCCAGCAGCTTGGCAGTGTCTCAGCCCCAGCATTTT. Full variable domain (rest looked up from reference TRBV5-1 and TRBJ1-5): KAGVTQTPRYLIKTRGQQVTLSCSPISGHRSVSWYQQTPGQGLQFLFEYFSETQRNKGNFPGRFSGRQFSNSRSEMNVSTLELGDSALYLCASSLAVSQPQHFGDGTRLSIL.

This rearrangement joins TRBV19 to TRBJ1-1; no firm D call. From germline, CDR1 is LNHDA and CDR2 SQIVND (reference sequence). V gave up 4 bases and J gave up 2 bases, with 14 bases separating them. CDR3 length: 15 amino acids. Here the CDR3 reads CASSRGPPANTEAFF. DNA for the CDR3: TGTGCCAGTAGTAGAGGGCCCCCGGCAAACACTGAAGCTTTCTTT. Looking up the rest from reference TRBV19 and TRBJ1-1 gives the full variable domain: DGGITQSPKYLFRKEGQNVTLSCEQNLNHDAMYWYRQDPGQGLRLIYYSQIVNDFQKGDIAEGYSVSREKKESFPLTVTSAQKNPTAFYLCASSRGPPANTEAFFGQGTRLTVV.

The chain employs TRBV5-1 and TRBJ1-1, with a tentative D call TRBD1 (5 bases). The CDR3 has 15 amino acids. The germline V gene encodes CDR1 SGHRS and CDR2 YFSETQ. Trimming shortened V by 2 bases and J by 3 bases, and 14 bases separated the two germline ends. Here the CDR3 DNA reads TGCGCCAGCAGCTTCCGCAGGGTAGGGGACACTGAAGCTTTCTTT. Protein product: CASSFRRVGDTEAFF.

The chain has TRBV24-1 and TRBJ1-2, with D perhaps matching TRBD1 (5 bases). With 9 bases removed from V and 3 bases from J, the gap between germline ends came to 13 bases. The CDR3 extends over 13 amino acids. Germline V lookup: CDR1 KGHDR, CDR2 SFDVKD. The CDR3, as DNA: TGTGCCACCGAGGGGCGTTCGGACTATGGCTACACCTTC. It encodes CATEGRSDYGYTF.

The chain is built from TRBV6-6 and TRBJ1-1, with 9 bases matching TRBD1. This CDR3 is 16 amino acids long. J gave up 0 bases and V 6 bases, and 8 bases lay outside the gene matches. CDR1 is MNHNY, CDR2 SVGAGI, per germline (reference sequence). CDR3 sequence reads: CASSRGQGTMNTEAFF. CDR3 coding DNA: TGTGCCAGCAGCCGTGGACAGGGGACCATGAACACTGAAGCTTTCTTT.

The rearrangement links TRBV10-3 to TRBJ2-3; D could derive from TRBD1 or TRBD2 (6 bases each). V lost 8 bases, J lost 1 base, and 16 bases lay in between. Germline V gene data show CDR1 as ENHRY and CDR2 as SYGVKD. The CDR3 loop spans 15 amino acids. CDR3 coding DNA: TGTGCCATCCTAAGGGGGGCCCCTGGCACAGATACGCAGTATTTT. Its translation: CAILRGAPGTDTQYF.

The J gene is TRBJ1-6, the V gene TRBV28; D unclear. This CDR3 comprises 14 residues. The germline gives CDR1 MDHEN, CDR2 SYDVKM. The germline V and J ends were trimmed by 2 bases and 6 bases, with 8 bases remaining between them. CDR3 loop: CASSLVTGNSPLHF. DNA for the CDR3: TGTGCCAGCAGTTTAGTGACTGGTAATTCACCCCTCCACTTT.

This clone was observed a single time. The sample carries other DNA sequences with the same CDR3. The CDR3 DNA reads TGTGCCAGCAGCTCAGGACTAGCCGGCACAGATACGCAGTATTTT. Translation: CASSSGLAGTDTQYF. V gene TRBV5-6 combines with J gene TRBJ2-3, with TRBD2 identical over 8 bases. Losses at the gene ends were 3 bases for V and 1 base for J; bases not matched to a gene: 4. The CDR3 has 15 amino acids. CDR1 is SGHDT and CDR2 is YYEEEE in the germline V gene.

This clone was observed a single time. The gene calls are TRBV7-2 and TRBJ2-5, with 8 bases fitting TRBD2. Germline values: CDR1 SGHTA, CDR2 FQGNSA. The CDR3 loop spans 14 amino acids. Losses at the gene ends were 8 bases for V and 4 bases for J; bases not matched to a gene: 9. CDR3 amino acids: CASASGSMTETQYF. In DNA, the CDR3 is TGTGCCAGCGCCAGCGGGAGTATGACAGAGACCCAGTACTTC.

This clone was detected only once. The rearrangement joins TRBV4-3 to TRBJ1-3, with unresolved D. The germline V gene encodes CDR1 LGHNA and CDR2 YSLEER. The V gene lost 1 base and the J gene lost 3 bases, with 19 bases spanning the gap. The CDR3 is 18 residues long. In DNA form, the CDR3 reads TGCGCCAGCAGCCAAGTGGCCGGACCTCCTATCCTTGGAAACACCATATATTTT. Translated, it gives CASSQVAGPPILGNTIYF.

The chain carries TRBV30 and TRBJ2-3, with TRBD2 matching 7 bases. Trimming at V came to 0 bases and at J to 5 bases, leaving 2 bases not matched to a gene. The germline V gene encodes CDR1 GTSNPN and CDR2 SVGIG (reference sequence). The CDR3 extends over 13 amino acids. The CDR3 sequence is CAWSVRGRDTQYF. As DNA, the CDR3 is TGTGCCTGGAGTGTACGCGGGAGAGATACGCAGTATTTT.

V and J are TRBV11-3 and TRBJ2-3, with D perhaps matching TRBD2 (5 bases). Germline V gives CDR1 SGHNT, CDR2 YENEEA. V was shortened by 1 base and J by 4 bases, with 12 bases between the two germline ends. The CDR3 totals 15 residues. Here the CDR3 DNA reads TGTGCCAGCAGCTTAGCAGCGGCAACCTCAGATACGCAGTATTTT. Its translation: CASSLAAATSDTQYF.

The chain couples TRBV5-1 to TRBJ2-3; D remains ambiguous. Germline V lookup: CDR1 SGHRS, CDR2 YFSETQ. The CDR3 length is 15 residues. The V end lost 1 base, the J end lost 0 bases, and 9 bases lay between the germline ends. The chain's CDR3 is CASSLRQDSTDTQYF. The CDR3 DNA follows: TGCGCCAGCAGCTTGAGGCAGGATAGCACAGATACGCAGTATTTT.

The CDR3 DNA reads as TGTGCCAGCAGCTTGGCTCACAGGGCGGGGGAAAAACTGTTTTTT. Its translation is CASSLAHRAGEKLFF. The chain employs TRBV5-6 and TRBJ1-4; weak D call: TRBD1 (6 bases). Germline CDR1 SGHDT, CDR2 YYEEEE. V lost 0 bases and J lost 8, with 14 bases in between. The CDR3 is 15 amino acids. Complete variable domain (other parts from reference TRBV5-6 and TRBJ1-4): DAGVTQSPTHLIKTRGQQVTLRCSPKSGHDTVSWYQQALGQGPQFIFQYYEEEERQRGNFPDRFSGHQFPNYSSELNVNALLLGDSALYLCASSLAHRAGEKLFFGSGTQLSVL.

The J gene is TRBJ1-2, the V gene TRBV7-9; D is perhaps TRBD1 (6 bases). The ends were cut back, 5 bases at V and 2 bases at J, with 9 bases in the middle. Per the germline V gene, CDR1 is SEHNR and CDR2 is FQNEAQ (reference sequence). CDR3 size: 13 residues. This CDR3 reads CASSGGQNYGYTF. The CDR3 DNA reads as TGTGCCAGCAGCGGCGGACAGAACTATGGCTACACCTTC.

The rearrangement uses TRBV11-1 and TRBJ1-1, with D maybe TRBD1 (6 bases). The CDR3 contains 12 residues. CDR1 and CDR2 (germline): SGHAT, FQDESV (reference sequence). The DNA for the CDR3 is TGTGCTTCTACAGGGCCGGGCACTGAAGCTTTCTTT. This sequence encodes CASTGPGTEAFF. The full variable domain, its missing parts supplied by reference TRBV11-1 and TRBJ1-1, is EAEVAQSPRYKITEKSQAVAFWCDPISGHATLYWYRQILGQGPELLVQFQDESVVDDSQLPKDRFSAERLKGVDSTLKIQPAELGDSAMYLCASTGPGTEAFFGQGTRLTVV.

The J gene is TRBJ2-1, the V gene TRBV4-1, with unresolved D. Per the germline V gene, CDR1 is MGHRA and CDR2 is YSYEKL. The CDR3 loop spans 12 amino acids. V lost 1 base to trimming and J lost 7 bases, with 5 bases between them. The CDR3 nucleotides read TGCGCCAGCAGCCAAGTTTTTAATGAGCAGTTCTTC. Residues: CASSQVFNEQFF.

V and J are TRBV14 and TRBJ1-2; D possibly corresponds to TRBD1 (5 bases). This CDR3 has 15 amino acids. The V gene's germline CDR1 is SGHDN and CDR2 FVKESK. V dropped 1 base and J dropped 8 bases, with 17 bases sitting between them. The CDR3 loop reads CASSQASKGVAGYTF. Here the CDR3 DNA reads TGTGCCAGCAGCCAAGCTTCAAAAGGGGTGGCCGGCTACACCTTC.

This clone was found once. The chain carries TRBV15 and TRBJ2-1; D is unclear. Germline values: CDR1 LNHNV, CDR2 YYDKDF (reference sequence). V lost 0 bases and J 7 bases, leaving 16 bases between the germline ends. There are 16 residues in the CDR3. CDR3 region: CATSRDPATSGNEQFF. The CDR3 DNA reads as TGTGCCACCAGCAGAGATCCGGCTACCTCCGGGAATGAGCAGTTCTTC.

J is TRBJ1-2 and V is TRBV27; TRBD1 matches at 7 bases. Germline loops: CDR1 MNHEY, CDR2 SMNVEV (reference sequence). The junction had 17 bases not matched to a gene; V was cut back by 5 bases and J by 8 bases. There are 16 residues in the CDR3. As DNA, the CDR3 is TGTGCCAGCAGTCCCGACCCGGGACAGTTTCTGAGGGGCTACACCTTC. Its protein is CASSPDPGQFLRGYTF.

This clone was seen a single time. This chain connects TRBV5-6 to TRBJ2-3; 9 bases agree with TRBD2. The V and J ends lost 4 bases and 5 bases, in that order; junction bases with no gene match: 11. Germline V gene lookup returns CDR1 SGHDT and CDR2 YYEEEE. The CDR3 length is 16 residues. In DNA form, the CDR3 reads TGTGCCAGCAGCGCAAAGACTAGCGGCCGTGGAGATACGCAGTATTTT. Its protein is CASSAKTSGRGDTQYF. Filled out from reference TRBV5-6 and TRBJ2-3, the complete variable domain reads DAGVTQSPTHLIKTRGQQVTLRCSPKSGHDTVSWYQQALGQGPQFIFQYYEEEERQRGNFPDRFSGHQFPNYSSELNVNALLLGDSALYLCASSAKTSGRGDTQYFGPGTRLTVL.

V is TRBV10-1 and J is TRBJ1-2, with D hard to call. Germline V gene lookup returns CDR1 WNHNN and CDR2 SYGVQD (reference sequence). Between the trimmed V and J ends, which lost 6 bases and 2 bases, there was a span of 10 bases. This CDR3 is 13 amino acids long. The CDR3 protein is CASSPDRNYGYTF. The CDR3 DNA follows: TGCGCCAGCAGCCCAGACCGGAACTATGGCTACACCTTC.

The chain combines TRBV9 with TRBJ2-7; D not certain. Germline CDR1 and CDR2: SGDLS and YYNGEE. Between the trimmed V and J ends, which lost 2 bases and 0 bases, there was a span of 9 bases. CDR3 size: 14 residues. CDR3 in amino acids: CASSVGSSSYEQYF. The CDR3 DNA is TGTGCCAGCAGCGTTGGCAGTAGCTCCTACGAGCAGTACTTC.

The chain recombines TRBV9 with TRBJ2-7, with D maybe TRBD2 (5 bases). The CDR3 spans 12 residues. Germline CDR1 and CDR2: SGDLS and YYNGEE. The V end lost 4 bases, the J end lost 6 bases, and 11 bases lay between the germline ends. CDR3 sequence reads: CASSTERGEQYF. The CDR3 DNA sequence: TGTGCCAGCAGCACCGAACGGGGCGAGCAGTACTTC.

The chain carries TRBV19 and TRBJ2-7; D perhaps matches TRBD2 (6 bases). Germline values: CDR1 LNHDA, CDR2 SQIVND (reference sequence). The CDR3 loop spans 14 amino acids. V dropped 5 bases and J dropped 6 bases, with 17 bases sitting between them. The CDR3 nucleotides are TGTGCCAGTAGTGGACTACGGTTTCGCGGCGAGCAGTACTTC. Translating gives CASSGLRFRGEQYF.

The rearrangement uses TRBV7-3 and TRBJ2-1; D is tentatively TRBD1 or TRBD2 (6 bases each). Germline CDR1 reads SGHTA; CDR2 reads FQGTGA. The CDR3 is made up of 15 amino acids. With 5 bases removed from V and 3 bases from J, the gap between germline ends came to 14 bases. The CDR3: CASSDVRGGYNEQFF. The DNA for the CDR3 is TGTGCCAGCAGCGATGTCAGGGGAGGCTACAATGAGCAGTTCTTC.

V gene TRBV28 combines with J gene TRBJ1-5, with 7 bases that match TRBD1. There are 16 residues in the CDR3. In germline, CDR1 is MDHEN, CDR2 SYDVKM. V dropped 5 bases and J dropped 0; count of bases not matched to a gene: 7. In nucleotides, the CDR3 is TGTGCCAGCAGTCCGGGACAGACCTATAGCAATCAGCCCCAGCATTTT. Translating it yields CASSPGQTYSNQPQHF.

The chain recombines TRBV11-2 with TRBJ2-7; the match to TRBD2 covers 9 bases. The junction had 4 bases not matched to a gene; V was cut back by 6 bases and J by 1 base. CDR3 length equals 14 residues. CDR1 is SGHAT and CDR2 is FQNNGV in the germline V gene. The chain's CDR3 is CASRSSGGSYEQYF. DNA of the CDR3: TGTGCCAGCAGGTCCAGCGGGGGGTCCTACGAGCAGTACTTC.

CDR3 in DNA: TGTGCCAGCAGCGTACCCAAGAGGGTTGGGGCCAACGTCCTGACTTTC. Translated: CASSVPKRVGANVLTF. The chain links TRBV9 to TRBJ2-6; TRBD2 is a possible D gene (5 bases). Trimming shortened V by 1 base and J by 3 bases, and 11 bases separated the two germline ends. The CDR3 covers 16 residues. Germline CDR1 SGDLS, CDR2 YYNGEE. The full variable domain, its missing parts supplied by reference TRBV9 and TRBJ2-6, is DSGVTQTPKHLITATGQRVTLRCSPRSGDLSVYWYQQSLDQGLQFLIQYYNGEERAKGNILERFSAQQFPDLHSELNLSSLELGDSALYFCASSVPKRVGANVLTFGAGSRLTVL.